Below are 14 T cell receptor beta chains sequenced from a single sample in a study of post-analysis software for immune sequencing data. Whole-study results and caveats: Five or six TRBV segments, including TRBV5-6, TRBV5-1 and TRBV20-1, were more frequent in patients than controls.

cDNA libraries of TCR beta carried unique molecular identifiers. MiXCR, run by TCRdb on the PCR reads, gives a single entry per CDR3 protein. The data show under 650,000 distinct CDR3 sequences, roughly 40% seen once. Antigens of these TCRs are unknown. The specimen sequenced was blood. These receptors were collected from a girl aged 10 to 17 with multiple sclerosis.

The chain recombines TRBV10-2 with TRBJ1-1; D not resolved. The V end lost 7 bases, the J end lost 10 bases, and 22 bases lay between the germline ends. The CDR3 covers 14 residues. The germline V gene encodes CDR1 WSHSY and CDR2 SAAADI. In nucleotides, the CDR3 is TGCGCCAGCATTGGGCCGTCTTATGTACCCGGAGCTTTCTTT. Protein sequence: CASIGPSYVPGAFF.

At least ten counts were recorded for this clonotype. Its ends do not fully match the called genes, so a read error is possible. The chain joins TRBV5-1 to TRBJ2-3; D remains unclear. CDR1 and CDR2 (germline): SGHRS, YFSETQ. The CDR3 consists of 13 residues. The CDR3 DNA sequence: TGTGCCAGCAGTTTAGAGTCCACAGATACGCAGTATTTT. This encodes CASSLESTDTQYF.

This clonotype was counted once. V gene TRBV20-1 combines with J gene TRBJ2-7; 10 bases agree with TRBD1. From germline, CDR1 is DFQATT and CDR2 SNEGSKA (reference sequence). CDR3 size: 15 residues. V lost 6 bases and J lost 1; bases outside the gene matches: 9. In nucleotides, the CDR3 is TGCAGTGCCCCGGACAGGGGGGCGAGTTCCTACGAGCAGTACTTC. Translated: CSAPDRGASSYEQYF.

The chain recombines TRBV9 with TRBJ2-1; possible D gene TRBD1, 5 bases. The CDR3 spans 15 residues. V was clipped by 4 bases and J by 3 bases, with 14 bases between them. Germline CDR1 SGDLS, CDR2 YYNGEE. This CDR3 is CASSLRQSNYNEQFF. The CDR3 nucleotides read TGTGCCAGCAGCTTACGACAGAGCAACTACAATGAGCAGTTCTTC.

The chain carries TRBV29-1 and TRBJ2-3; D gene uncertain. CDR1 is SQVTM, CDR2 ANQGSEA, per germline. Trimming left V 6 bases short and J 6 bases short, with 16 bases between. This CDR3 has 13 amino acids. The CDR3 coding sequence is TGCAGCGTAAGACCCCGGCTCACGGATACGCAGTATTTT. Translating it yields CSVRPRLTDTQYF.

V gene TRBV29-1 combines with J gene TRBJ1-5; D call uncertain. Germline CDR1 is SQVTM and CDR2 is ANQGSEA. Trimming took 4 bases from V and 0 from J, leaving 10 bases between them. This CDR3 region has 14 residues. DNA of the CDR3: TGCAGCGTTGGGGCAGGCGATAGCAATCAGCCCCAGCATTTT. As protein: CSVGAGDSNQPQHF.

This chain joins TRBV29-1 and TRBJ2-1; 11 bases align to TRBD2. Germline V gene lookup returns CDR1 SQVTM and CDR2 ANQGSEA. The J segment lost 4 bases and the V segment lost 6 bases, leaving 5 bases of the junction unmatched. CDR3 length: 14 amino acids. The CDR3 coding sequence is TGCAGCGTCACCGGGACTAGCGGTTACAATGAGCAGTTCTTC. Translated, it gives CSVTGTSGYNEQFF.

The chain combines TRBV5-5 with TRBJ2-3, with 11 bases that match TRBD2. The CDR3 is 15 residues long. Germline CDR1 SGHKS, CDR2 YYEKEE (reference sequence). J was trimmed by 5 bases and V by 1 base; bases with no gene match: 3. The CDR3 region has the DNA TGTGCCAGCAGCTTGACTAGCGGGAGACAAGATACGCAGTATTTT. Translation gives CASSLTSGRQDTQYF.

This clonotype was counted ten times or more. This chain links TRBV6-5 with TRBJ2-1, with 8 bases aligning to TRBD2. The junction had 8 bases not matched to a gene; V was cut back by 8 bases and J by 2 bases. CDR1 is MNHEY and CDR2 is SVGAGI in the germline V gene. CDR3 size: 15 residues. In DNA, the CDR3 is TGTGCCAGCGCCGTAGCGGGAATGCCCTACAATGAGCAGTTCTTC. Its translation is CASAVAGMPYNEQFF.

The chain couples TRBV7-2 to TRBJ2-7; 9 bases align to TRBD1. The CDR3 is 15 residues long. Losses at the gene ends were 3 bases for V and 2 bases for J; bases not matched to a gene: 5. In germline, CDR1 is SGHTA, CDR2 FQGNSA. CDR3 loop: CASSFGGQGTYEQYF. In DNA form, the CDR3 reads TGTGCCAGCAGCTTCGGCGGACAGGGGACCTACGAGCAGTACTTC. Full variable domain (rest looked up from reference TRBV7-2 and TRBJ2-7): GAGVSQSPSNKVTEKGKDVELRCDPISGHTALYWYRQSLGQGLEFLIYFQGNSAPDKSGLPSDRFSAERTGGSVSTLTIQRTQQEDSAVYLCASSFGGQGTYEQYFGPGTRLTVT.

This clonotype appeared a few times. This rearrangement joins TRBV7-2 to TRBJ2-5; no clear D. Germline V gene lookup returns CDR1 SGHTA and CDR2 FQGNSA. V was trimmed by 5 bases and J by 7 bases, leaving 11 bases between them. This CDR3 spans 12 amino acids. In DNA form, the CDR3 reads TGTGCCAGCAGCAAGCATCCGGCGACCCAGTACTTC. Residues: CASSKHPATQYF.

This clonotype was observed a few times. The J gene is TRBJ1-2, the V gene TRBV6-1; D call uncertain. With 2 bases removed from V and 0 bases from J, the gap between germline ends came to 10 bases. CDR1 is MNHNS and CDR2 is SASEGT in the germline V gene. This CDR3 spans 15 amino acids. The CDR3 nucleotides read TGTGCCAGCAGTGAACTTAGGGAAGCTAACTATGGCTACACCTTC. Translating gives CASSELREANYGYTF.

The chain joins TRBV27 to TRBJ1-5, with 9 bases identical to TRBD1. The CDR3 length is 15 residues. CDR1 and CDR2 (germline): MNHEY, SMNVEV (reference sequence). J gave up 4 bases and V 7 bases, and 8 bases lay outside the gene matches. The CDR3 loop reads CASNPMTGGNQPQHF. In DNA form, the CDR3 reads TGTGCCAGCAATCCCATGACAGGGGGGAATCAGCCCCAGCATTTT.

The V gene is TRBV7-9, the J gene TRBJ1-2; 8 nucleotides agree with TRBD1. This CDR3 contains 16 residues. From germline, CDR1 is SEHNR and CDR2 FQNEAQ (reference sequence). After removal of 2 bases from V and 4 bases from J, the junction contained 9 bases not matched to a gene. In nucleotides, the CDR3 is TGTGCCAGCAGCTTACCGGGACAGGCGGGCGCCTATGGCTACACCTTC. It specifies CASSLPGQAGAYGYTF.